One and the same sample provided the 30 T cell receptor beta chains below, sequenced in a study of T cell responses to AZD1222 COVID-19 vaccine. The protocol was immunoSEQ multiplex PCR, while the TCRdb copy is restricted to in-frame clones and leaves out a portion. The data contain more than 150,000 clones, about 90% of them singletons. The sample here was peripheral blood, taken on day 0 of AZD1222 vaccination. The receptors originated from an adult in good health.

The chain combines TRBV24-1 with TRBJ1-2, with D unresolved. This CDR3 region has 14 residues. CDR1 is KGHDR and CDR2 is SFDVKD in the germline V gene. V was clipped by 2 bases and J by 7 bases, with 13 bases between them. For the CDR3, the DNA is TGTGCCACCAGTGATTGGCCCGGAGGGTTTGGCTACACCTTC. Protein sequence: CATSDWPGGFGYTF.

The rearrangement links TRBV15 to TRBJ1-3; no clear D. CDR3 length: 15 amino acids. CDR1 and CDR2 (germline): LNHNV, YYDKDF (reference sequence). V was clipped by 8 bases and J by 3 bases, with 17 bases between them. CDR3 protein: CATGKGQDRGNTIYF. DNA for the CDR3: TGTGCCACCGGGAAAGGCCAGGATCGTGGAAACACCATATATTTT. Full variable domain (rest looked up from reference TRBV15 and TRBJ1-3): DAMVIQNPRYQVTQFGKPVTLSCSQTLNHNVMYWYQQKSSQAPKLLFHYYDKDFNNEADTPDNFQSRRPNTSFCFLDIRSPGLGDTAMYLCATGKGQDRGNTIYFGEGSWLTVV.

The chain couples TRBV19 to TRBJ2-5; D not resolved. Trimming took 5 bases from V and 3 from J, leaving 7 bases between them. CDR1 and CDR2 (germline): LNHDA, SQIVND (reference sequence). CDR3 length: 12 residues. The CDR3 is CASSQEKETQYF. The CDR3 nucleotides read TGTGCCAGTAGTCAGGAGAAAGAGACCCAGTACTTC.

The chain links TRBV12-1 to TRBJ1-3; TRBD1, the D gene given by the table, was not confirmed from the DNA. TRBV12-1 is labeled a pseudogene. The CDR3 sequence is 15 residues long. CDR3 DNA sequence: TGTGCCAGCAGCCTAAGGGACAGCTCTGGAAACACCATATATTTT. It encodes CASSLRDSSGNTIYF.

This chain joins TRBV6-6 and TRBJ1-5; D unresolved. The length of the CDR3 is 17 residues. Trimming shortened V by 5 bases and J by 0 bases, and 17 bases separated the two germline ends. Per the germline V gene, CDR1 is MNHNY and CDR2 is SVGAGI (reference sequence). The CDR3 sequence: CASSPRGWGNSNQPQHF. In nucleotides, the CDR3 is TGTGCCAGCAGTCCCCGGGGTTGGGGTAATAGCAATCAGCCCCAGCATTTT.

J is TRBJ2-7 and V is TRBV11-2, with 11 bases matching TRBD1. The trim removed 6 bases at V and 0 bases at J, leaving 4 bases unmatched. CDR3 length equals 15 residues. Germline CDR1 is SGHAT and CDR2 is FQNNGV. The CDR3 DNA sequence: TGTGCCAGCAGATGGGACAGGGGGAGCTCCTACGAGCAGTACTTC. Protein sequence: CASRWDRGSSYEQYF.

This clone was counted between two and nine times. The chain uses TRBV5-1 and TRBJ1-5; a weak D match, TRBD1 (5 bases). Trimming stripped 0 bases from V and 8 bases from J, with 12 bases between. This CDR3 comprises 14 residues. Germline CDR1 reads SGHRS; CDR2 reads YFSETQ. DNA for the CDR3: TGCGCCAGCAGCTTGGGCCAGGGTAACGAGCCCCAGCATTTT. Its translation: CASSLGQGNEPQHF. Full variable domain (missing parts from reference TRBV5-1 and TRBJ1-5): KAGVTQTPRYLIKTRGQQVTLSCSPISGHRSVSWYQQTPGQGLQFLFEYFSETQRNKGNFPGRFSGRQFSNSRSEMNVSTLELGDSALYLCASSLGQGNEPQHFGDGTRLSIL.

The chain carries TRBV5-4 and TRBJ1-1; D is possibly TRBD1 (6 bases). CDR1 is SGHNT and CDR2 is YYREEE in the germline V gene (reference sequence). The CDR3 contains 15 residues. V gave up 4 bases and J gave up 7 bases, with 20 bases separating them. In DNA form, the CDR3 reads TGTGCCAGCAGCCTCACGCGGGGGGCGGGGGGTGAAGCTTTCTTT. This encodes CASSLTRGAGGEAFF.

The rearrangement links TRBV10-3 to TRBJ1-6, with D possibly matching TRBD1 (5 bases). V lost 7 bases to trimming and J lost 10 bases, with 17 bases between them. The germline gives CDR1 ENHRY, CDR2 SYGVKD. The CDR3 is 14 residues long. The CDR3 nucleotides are TGTGCCATCACGGCCGGGGGGATCGGCTCACCCCTCCACTTT. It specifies CAITAGGIGSPLHF.

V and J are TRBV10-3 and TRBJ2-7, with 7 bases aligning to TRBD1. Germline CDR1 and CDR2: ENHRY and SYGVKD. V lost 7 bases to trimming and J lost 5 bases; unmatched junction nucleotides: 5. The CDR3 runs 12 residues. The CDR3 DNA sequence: TGTGCCATCAAGAAGGGGGCGAACGAGCAGTACTTC. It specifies CAIKKGANEQYF.

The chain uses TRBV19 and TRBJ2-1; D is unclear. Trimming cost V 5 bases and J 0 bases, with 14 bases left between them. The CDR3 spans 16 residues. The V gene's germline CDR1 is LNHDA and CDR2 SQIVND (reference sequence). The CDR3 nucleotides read TGTGCCAGTAGTGATCGGAGCGCCCGCTCCTACAATGAGCAGTTCTTC. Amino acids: CASSDRSARSYNEQFF.

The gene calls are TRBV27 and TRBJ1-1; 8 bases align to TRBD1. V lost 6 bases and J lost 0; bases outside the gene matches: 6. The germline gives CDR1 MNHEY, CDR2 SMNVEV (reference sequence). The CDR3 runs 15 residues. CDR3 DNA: TGTGCCAGCAGGCGCTCGGACAGGGTGAACACTGAAGCTTTCTTT. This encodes CASRRSDRVNTEAFF.

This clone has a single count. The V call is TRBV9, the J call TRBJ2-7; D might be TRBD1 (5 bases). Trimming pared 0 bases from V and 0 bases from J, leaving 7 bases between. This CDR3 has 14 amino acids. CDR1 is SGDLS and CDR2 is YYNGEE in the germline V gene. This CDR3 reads CASSVDRSSYEQYF. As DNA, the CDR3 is TGTGCCAGCAGCGTAGACAGGAGCTCCTACGAGCAGTACTTC.

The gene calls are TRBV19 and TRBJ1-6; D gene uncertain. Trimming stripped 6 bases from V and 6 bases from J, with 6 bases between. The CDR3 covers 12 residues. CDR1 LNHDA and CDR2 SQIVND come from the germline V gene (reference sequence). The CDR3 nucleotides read TGTGCCAGTAGACAGATTAATTCACCCCTCCACTTT. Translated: CASRQINSPLHF.

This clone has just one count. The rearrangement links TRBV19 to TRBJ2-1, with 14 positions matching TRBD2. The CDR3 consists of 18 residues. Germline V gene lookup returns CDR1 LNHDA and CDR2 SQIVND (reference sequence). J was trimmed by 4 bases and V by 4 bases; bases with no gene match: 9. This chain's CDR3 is CASSKGLAGVEVYNEQFF. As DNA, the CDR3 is TGTGCCAGTAGTAAGGGACTAGCGGGAGTGGAGGTATACAATGAGCAGTTCTTC.

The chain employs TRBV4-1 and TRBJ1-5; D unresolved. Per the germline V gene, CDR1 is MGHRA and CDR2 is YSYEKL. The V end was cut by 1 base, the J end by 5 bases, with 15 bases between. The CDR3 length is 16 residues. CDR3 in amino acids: CASSQASRTLHQPQHF. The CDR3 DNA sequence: TGCGCCAGCAGCCAAGCTAGCAGGACCCTTCATCAGCCCCAGCATTTT.

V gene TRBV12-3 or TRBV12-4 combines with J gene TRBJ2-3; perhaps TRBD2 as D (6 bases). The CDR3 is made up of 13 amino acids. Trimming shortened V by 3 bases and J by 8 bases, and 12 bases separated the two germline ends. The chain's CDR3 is CASSLNGRGTQYF. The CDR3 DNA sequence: TGTGCCAGCAGTTTGAACGGGAGAGGTACGCAGTATTTT.

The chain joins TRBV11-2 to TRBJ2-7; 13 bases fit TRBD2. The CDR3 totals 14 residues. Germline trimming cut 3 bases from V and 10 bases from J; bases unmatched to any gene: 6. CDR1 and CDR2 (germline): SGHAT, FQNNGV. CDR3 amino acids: CASSLELAGGVQYF. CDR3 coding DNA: TGTGCCAGCAGCTTGGAACTAGCGGGGGGGGTACAGTACTTC.

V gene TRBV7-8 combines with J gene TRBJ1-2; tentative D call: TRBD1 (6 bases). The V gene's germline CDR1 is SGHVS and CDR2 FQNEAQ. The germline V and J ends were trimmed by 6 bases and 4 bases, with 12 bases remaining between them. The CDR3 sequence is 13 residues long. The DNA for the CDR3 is TGTGCCAGCAGTCAGGGGAGCCGCTATGGCTACACCTTC. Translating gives CASSQGSRYGYTF.

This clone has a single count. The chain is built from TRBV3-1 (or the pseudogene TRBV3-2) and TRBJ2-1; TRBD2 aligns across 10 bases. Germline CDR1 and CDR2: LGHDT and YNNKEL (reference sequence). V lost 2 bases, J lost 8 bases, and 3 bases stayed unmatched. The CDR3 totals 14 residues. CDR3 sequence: CASSQLAGVYEQFF. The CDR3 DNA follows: TGTGCCAGCAGCCAACTAGCGGGAGTTTATGAGCAGTTCTTC.

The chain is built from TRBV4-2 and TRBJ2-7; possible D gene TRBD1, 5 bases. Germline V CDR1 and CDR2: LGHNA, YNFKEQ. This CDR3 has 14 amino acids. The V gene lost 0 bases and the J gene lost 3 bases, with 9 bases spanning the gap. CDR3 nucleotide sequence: TGTGCCAGCAGCCAAGAAGGGGCTCGCTACGAGCAGTACTTC. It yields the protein CASSQEGARYEQYF.

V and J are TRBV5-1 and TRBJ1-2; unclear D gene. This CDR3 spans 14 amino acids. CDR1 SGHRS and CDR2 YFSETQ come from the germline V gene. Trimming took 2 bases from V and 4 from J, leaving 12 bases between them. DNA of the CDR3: TGCGCCAGCAGCTTTGGAGGACTGCTCTATGGCTACACCTTC. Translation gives CASSFGGLLYGYTF.

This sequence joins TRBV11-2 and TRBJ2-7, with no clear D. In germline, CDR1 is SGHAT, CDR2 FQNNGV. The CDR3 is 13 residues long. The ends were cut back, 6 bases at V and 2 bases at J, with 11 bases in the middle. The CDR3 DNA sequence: TGTGCCAGCAGGTCCGTCGGCACCTACGAGCAGTACTTC. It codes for CASRSVGTYEQYF.

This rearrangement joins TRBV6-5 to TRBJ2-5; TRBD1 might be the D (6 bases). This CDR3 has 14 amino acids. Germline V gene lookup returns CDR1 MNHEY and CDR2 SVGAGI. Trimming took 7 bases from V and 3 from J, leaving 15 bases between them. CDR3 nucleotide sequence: TGTGCCAGCACCCTCTGGGGGCAGAAAGAGACCCAGTACTTC. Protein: CASTLWGQKETQYF.

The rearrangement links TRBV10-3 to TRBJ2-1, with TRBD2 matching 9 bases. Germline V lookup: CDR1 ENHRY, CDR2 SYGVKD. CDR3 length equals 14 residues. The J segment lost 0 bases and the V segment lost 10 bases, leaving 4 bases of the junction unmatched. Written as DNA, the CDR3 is TGTGCCACCGTTAGCGGGAGCTCCTACAATGAGCAGTTCTTC. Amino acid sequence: CATVSGSSYNEQFF.

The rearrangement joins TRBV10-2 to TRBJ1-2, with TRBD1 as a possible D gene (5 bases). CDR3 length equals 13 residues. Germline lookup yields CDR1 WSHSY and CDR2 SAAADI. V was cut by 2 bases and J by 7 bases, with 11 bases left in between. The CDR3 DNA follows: TGCGCCAGCAGTGAGGGGGACCTCCTTGGCTACACCTTC. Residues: CASSEGDLLGYTF.

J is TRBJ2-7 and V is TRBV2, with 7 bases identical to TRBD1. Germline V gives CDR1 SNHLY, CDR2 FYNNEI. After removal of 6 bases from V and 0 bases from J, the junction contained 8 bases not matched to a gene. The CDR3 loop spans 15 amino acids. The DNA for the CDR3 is TGTGCCAGCAGGGACAGGTCTTTCGACTCCTACGAGCAGTACTTC. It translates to CASRDRSFDSYEQYF.

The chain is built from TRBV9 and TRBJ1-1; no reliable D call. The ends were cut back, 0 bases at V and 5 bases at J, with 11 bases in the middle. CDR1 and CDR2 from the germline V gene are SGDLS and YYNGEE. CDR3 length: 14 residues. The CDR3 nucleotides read TGTGCCAGCAGCGTAGGTGGAGGGAGTACTGAAGCTTTCTTT. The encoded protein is CASSVGGGSTEAFF.

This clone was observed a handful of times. The CDR3 DNA reads as TGTGCCAGTAGCCTTTTGGATACGCAGTATTTT. Translating gives CASSLLDTQYF. The chain has TRBV19 and TRBJ2-3, with no clear D. The CDR3 sequence is 11 residues long. The germline V and J ends were trimmed by 6 bases and 6 bases, with 7 bases remaining between them. Germline CDR1 and CDR2: LNHDA and SQIVND (reference sequence). Filled out from reference TRBV19 and TRBJ2-3, the complete variable domain reads DGGITQSPKYLFRKEGQNVTLSCEQNLNHDAMYWYRQDPGQGLRLIYYSQIVNDFQKGDIAEGYSVSREKKESFPLTVTSAQKNPTAFYLCASSLLDTQYFGPGTRLTVL.

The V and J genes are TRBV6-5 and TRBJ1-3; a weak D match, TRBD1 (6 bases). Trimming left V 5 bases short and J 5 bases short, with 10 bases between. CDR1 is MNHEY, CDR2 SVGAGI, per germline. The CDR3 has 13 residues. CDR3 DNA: TGTGCCAGCAGTCCAGGGGATAGAAACACCATATATTTT. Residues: CASSPGDRNTIYF.